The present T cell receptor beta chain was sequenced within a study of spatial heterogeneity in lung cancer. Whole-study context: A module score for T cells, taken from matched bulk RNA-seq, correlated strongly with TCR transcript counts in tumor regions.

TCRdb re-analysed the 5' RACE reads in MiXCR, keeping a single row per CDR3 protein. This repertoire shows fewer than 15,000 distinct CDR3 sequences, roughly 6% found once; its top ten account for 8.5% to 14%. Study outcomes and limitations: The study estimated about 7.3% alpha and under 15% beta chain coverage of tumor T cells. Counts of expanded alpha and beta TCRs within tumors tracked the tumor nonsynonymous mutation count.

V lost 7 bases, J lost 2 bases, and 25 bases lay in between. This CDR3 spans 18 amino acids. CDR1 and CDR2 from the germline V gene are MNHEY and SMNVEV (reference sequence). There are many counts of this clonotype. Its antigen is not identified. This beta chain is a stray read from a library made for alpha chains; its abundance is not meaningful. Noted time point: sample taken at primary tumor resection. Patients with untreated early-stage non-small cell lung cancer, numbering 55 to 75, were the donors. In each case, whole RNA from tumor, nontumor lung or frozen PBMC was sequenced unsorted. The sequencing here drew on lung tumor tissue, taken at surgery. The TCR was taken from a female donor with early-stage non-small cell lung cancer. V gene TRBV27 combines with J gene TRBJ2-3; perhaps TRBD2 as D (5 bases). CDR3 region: CASTPLNLGGRITDTQYF. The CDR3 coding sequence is TGTGCCAGCACCCCCCTGAATCTAGGCGGGCGAATCACAGATACGCAGTATTTT.